This T cell receptor (beta chain) was recorded in a study of CD8+ T cells in alopecia areata. Extracted RNA was reverse transcribed, and the resulting cDNA served as sequencing template. Generated by immunoSEQ multiplex PCR, the TCRdb table keeps only in-frame clones and is missing some. Of 110,000 or so clones in the sample, roughly 50% are singletons; the top ten hold roughly 30%. Trimming took 0 bases from V and 5 from J, leaving 19 bases between them. This CDR3 contains 16 residues. Looked up from germline, CDR1 is SQVTM and CDR2 is ANQGSEA. Documented treatment: oral pan-JAK inhibitor, 5-10 mg twice daily.

Sequenced material: CD8+ T cells sorted from blood, taken at week 4, from a patient treated with tofacitinib. The chain is built from TRBV29-1 and TRBJ2-5; maybe TRBD1 (6 bases). This clonotype was sampled from a human donor with alopecia areata. The CDR3 DNA reads as TGCAGCGTTGAAGAGGAACAGGGAACCATGTGGGAGACCCAGTACTTC. Translating gives CSVEEEQGTMWETQYF.